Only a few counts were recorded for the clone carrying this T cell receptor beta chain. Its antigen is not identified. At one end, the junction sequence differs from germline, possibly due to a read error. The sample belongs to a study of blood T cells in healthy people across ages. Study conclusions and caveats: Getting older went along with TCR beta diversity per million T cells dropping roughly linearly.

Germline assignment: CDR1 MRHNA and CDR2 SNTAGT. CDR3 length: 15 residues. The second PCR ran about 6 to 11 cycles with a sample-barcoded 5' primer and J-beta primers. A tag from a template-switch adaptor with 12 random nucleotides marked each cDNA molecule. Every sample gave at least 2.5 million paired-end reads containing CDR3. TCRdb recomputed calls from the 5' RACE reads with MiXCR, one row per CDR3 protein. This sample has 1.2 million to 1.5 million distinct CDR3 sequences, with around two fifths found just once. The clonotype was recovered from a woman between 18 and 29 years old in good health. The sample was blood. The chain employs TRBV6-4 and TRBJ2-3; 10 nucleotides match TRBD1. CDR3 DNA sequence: TGTGCCGGCAGTGACGGGACAGGGGGCACAGATACGCAGTATTTT. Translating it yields CAGSDGTGGTDTQYF.